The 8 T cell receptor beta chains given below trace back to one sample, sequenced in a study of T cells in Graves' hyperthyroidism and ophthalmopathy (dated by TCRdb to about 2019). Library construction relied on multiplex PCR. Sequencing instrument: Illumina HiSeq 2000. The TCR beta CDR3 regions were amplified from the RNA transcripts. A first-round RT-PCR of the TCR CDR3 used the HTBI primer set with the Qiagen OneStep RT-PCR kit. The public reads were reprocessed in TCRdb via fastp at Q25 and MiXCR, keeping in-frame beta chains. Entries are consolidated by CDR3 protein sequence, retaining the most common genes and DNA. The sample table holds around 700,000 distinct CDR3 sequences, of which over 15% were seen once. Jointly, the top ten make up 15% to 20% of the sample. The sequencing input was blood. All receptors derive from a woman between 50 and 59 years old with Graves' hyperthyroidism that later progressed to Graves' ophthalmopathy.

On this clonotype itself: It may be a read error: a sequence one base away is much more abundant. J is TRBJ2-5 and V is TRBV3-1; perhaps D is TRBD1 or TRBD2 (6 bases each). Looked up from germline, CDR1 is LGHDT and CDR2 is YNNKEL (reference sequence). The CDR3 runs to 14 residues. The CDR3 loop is CASGQVRGGETQYF. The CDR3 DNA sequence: TGTGCCAGCGGCCAAGTCCGAGGGGGGGAGACCCAGTACTTC.

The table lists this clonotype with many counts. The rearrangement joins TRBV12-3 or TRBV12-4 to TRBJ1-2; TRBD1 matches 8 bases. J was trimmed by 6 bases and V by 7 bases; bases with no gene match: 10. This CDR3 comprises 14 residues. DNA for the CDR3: TGTGCCAGCACCTTCCCCGCAGGGGGCCATGGCTACACCTTC. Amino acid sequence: CASTFPAGGHGYTF.

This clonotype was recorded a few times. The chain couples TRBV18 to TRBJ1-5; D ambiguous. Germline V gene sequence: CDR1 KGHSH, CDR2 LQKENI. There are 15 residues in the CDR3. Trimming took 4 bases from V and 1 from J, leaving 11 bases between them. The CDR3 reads CASSQQTSSNQPQHF. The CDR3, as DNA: TGTGCCAGCTCACAACAGACAAGCAGCAATCAGCCCCAGCATTTT.

The CDR3 DNA follows: TGCGCCAGCAGTGGTGAGACTAGCGGGTTTAACTCCTACAATGAGCAGTTCTTC. Translating it yields CASSGETSGFNSYNEQFF. This chain links TRBV10-1 with TRBJ2-1; 10 nucleotides align to TRBD2. The CDR3 totals 18 residues. Trimming cost V 4 bases and J 0 bases; bases outside gene matches: 9. CDR1 WNHNN and CDR2 SYGVQD come from the germline V gene (reference sequence).

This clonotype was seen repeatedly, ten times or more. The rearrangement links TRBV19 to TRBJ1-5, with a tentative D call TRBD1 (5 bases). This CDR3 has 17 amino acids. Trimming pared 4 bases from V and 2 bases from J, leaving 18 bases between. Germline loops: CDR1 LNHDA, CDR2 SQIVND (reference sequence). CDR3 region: CASSNVQVSAGNQPQHF. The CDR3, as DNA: TGTGCCAGTAGTAATGTACAGGTTTCGGCGGGCAATCAGCCCCAGCATTTT.

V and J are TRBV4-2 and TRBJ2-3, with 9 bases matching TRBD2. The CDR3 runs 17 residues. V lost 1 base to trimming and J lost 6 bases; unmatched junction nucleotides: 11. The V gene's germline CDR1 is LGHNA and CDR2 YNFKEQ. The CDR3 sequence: CASSQGAAGGQGDTQYF. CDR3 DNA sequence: TGTGCCAGCAGCCAAGGGGCAGCGGGGGGTCAGGGCGATACGCAGTATTTT.

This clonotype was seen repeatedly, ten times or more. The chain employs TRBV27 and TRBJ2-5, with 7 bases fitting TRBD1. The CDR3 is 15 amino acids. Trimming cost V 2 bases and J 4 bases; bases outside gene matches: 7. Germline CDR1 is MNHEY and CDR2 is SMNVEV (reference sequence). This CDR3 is CASSLRQGFGETQYF. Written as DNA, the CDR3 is TGTGCCAGCAGTTTACGACAGGGTTTTGGAGAGACCCAGTACTTC.

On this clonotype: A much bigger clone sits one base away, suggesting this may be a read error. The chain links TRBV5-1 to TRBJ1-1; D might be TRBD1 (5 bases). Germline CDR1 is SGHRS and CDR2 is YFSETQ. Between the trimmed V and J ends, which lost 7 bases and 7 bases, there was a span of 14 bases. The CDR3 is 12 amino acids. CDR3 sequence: CASGPGEGEAFF. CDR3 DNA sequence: TGCGCCAGCGGCCCGGGGGAGGGTGAAGCTTTCTTT.